This TCR beta chain was identified in a study of blood T cell repertoires in COVID-19. Across the whole study: Samples representing acute and convalescent COVID-19 were sourced from the United States, Italy and Spain. PBMCs, B-cell-depleted T cells, or T cells were the source of the cDNA or gDNA that made up the material.

In the study's own analysis: Nucleated cell number was recorded as an estimate derived from reference gene primer amplification. Profiling relied on immunoSEQ multiplex PCR, and the TCRdb table lists in-frame clones only, not all of them. The V and J calls and clone size are taken from that table; D and trimming were inferred from the DNA. The sample includes roughly 180,000 clones, 80% to 90% of them seen just once. This CDR3 comprises 15 residues. Looked up from germline, CDR1 is DFQATT and CDR2 is SNEGSKA (reference sequence). The V and J ends lost 3 bases and 3 bases, in that order; junction bases with no gene match: 7. This clone was picked up one time.

This receptor was obtained from a man aged 40-50 years who had recovered from COVID-19. V and J are TRBV20-1 and TRBJ2-1; 8 positions match TRBD2. Sequenced material: peripheral blood. In nucleotides, the CDR3 is TGCAGTGCTAGTCCGGGAGGGCAACGCTACAATGAGCAGTTCTTC. It codes for CSASPGGQRYNEQFF.